A single sample is the source of the 26 T cell receptor beta chains below, sequenced in a study of shared clonotypes between healthy human individuals. Repertoires were generated with immunoSEQ multiplex PCR, while TCRdb's copy carries only in-frame clones and drops some. The sample shows roughly 1,100,000 clones, more than 65% of them seen only once. Specimen: memory CD4+ T cells sorted from blood. As to subset: CD45RA-negative fraction. All receptors derive from a man aged 18 to 35 in good health.

As regards this clone: This specimen includes other DNA sequences encoding the same CDR3. V usage is TRBV4-3 and J usage is TRBJ2-3; 8 bases agree with TRBD2. Trimming cost V 6 bases and J 0 bases; bases outside gene matches: 5. CDR1 and CDR2 from the germline V gene are LGHNA and YSLEER. The CDR3 has 15 amino acids. CDR3 protein: CASSPSGSSTDTQYF. The DNA of the CDR3 is TGCGCCAGCAGTCCTAGCGGGTCTAGCACAGATACGCAGTATTTT.

The chain joins TRBV10-3 to TRBJ1-1; D is ambiguous. Germline V gene data show CDR1 as ENHRY and CDR2 as SYGVKD. V lost 0 bases to trimming and J lost 4 bases, with 6 bases between them. This CDR3 region has 13 residues. Written as DNA, the CDR3 is TGTGCCATCAGTGAGTCGTCGCCCACTGAAGCTTTCTTT. As protein: CAISESSPTEAFF.

The sample holds a few counts of this clone. The V and J genes are TRBV10-3 and TRBJ2-4; the D gene is possibly TRBD2 (5 bases). Germline lookup yields CDR1 ENHRY and CDR2 SYGVKD. This CDR3 comprises 15 residues. Between the trimmed V and J ends, which lost 3 bases and 5 bases, there was a span of 14 bases. CDR3: CAISDTGNLQNIQYF. The CDR3 nucleotides read TGTGCCATCAGTGACACGGGGAACCTTCAAAACATTCAGTACTTC.

The chain links TRBV6-5 to TRBJ2-7, with D perhaps matching TRBD1 or TRBD2 (6 bases each). This CDR3 has 15 amino acids. Germline-derived CDR1 and CDR2 are MNHEY and SVGAGI. Trimming took 5 bases from V and 1 from J, leaving 15 bases between them. DNA of the CDR3: TGTGCCAGCAGTGCGGGGACATGGGGGTCCTACGAGCAGTACTTC. As protein: CASSAGTWGSYEQYF.

The V and J genes are TRBV18 and TRBJ2-7; 10 bases are shared with TRBD1. Germline V gene lookup returns CDR1 KGHSH and CDR2 LQKENI. The CDR3 covers 15 residues. With 4 bases clipped from V and 3 bases from J, the junction kept 6 bases outside the gene matches. As DNA, the CDR3 is TGTGCCAGCTCACAAGACAGGGGGCAGATCTACGAGCAGTACTTC. This translates into CASSQDRGQIYEQYF.

The table lists this clone with many counts. The J gene is TRBJ2-1, the V gene TRBV2; tentative D call: TRBD2 (5 bases). CDR3 length: 18 residues. From germline, CDR1 is SNHLY and CDR2 FYNNEI. With 3 bases removed from V and 3 bases from J, the gap between germline ends came to 21 bases. The CDR3: CASSDFLLRVEGYNEQFF. In nucleotides, the CDR3 is TGTGCCAGCAGTGACTTCCTCCTTAGGGTAGAGGGCTACAATGAGCAGTTCTTC. Full variable domain (outside the CDR3, taken from reference TRBV2 and TRBJ2-1): EPEVTQTPSHQVTQMGQEVILRCVPISNHLYFYWYRQILGQKVEFLVSFYNNEISEKSEIFDDQFSVERPDGSNFTLKIRSTKLEDSAMYFCASSDFLLRVEGYNEQFFGPGTRLTVL.

The chain joins TRBV11-2 to TRBJ2-1, with 13 nucleotides matching TRBD2. The V segment lost 4 bases and the J segment 7 bases; nucleotides outside the gene matches: 7. CDR3 length: 16 amino acids. Germline lookup yields CDR1 SGHAT and CDR2 FQNNGV. The CDR3 DNA is TGTGCCAGCAGCTCTAGGACTAGCGGGAGCGCAAATGAGCAGTTCTTC. Translated: CASSSRTSGSANEQFF.

CDR3: CASSLASGTGMNTEAFF. In nucleotides, the CDR3 is TGCGCCAGCAGCTTGGCCTCCGGGACAGGGATGAACACTGAAGCTTTCTTT. The rearrangement uses TRBV5-1 and TRBJ1-1; 9 nucleotides align to TRBD1. Germline lookup yields CDR1 SGHRS and CDR2 YFSETQ. This CDR3 has 17 residues. Trimming removed 0 bases from V and 0 bases from J; junction bases left unmatched: 6.

The chain is built from TRBV5-1 and TRBJ2-5, with D possibly being TRBD2 (6 bases). The CDR3 totals 14 residues. CDR1 is SGHRS, CDR2 YFSETQ, per germline. V lost 0 bases and J 4 bases, leaving 10 bases between the germline ends. CDR3 sequence reads: CASSLAVGGETQYF. The CDR3 DNA is TGCGCCAGCAGCTTGGCCGTGGGAGGAGAGACCCAGTACTTC. The variable domain in full, with the rest retrieved from reference TRBV5-1 and TRBJ2-5, is KAGVTQTPRYLIKTRGQQVTLSCSPISGHRSVSWYQQTPGQGLQFLFEYFSETQRNKGNFPGRFSGRQFSNSRSEMNVSTLELGDSALYLCASSLAVGGETQYFGPGTRLLVL.

V gene TRBV27 combines with J gene TRBJ1-3; TRBD1 is a possible D gene (5 bases). Trimming shortened V by 9 bases and J by 1 base, and 7 bases separated the two germline ends. Per the germline V gene, CDR1 is MNHEY and CDR2 is SMNVEV (reference sequence). This CDR3 has 12 amino acids. Here the CDR3 DNA reads TGTGCCAGTTCAGGGTCTGGAAACACCATATATTTT. Its translation: CASSGSGNTIYF.

The chain recombines TRBV4-1 with TRBJ2-5; D gene ambiguous. V was cut by 1 base and J by 5 bases, with 14 bases left in between. Germline CDR1 is MGHRA and CDR2 is YSYEKL. The CDR3 is 15 residues long. Here the CDR3 DNA reads TGCGCCAGCAGCCAAGGTCCGACGAACGGGGAGACCCAGTACTTC. This codes for CASSQGPTNGETQYF.

This clone was seen many times. This sequence joins TRBV30 and TRBJ1-6, with 7 bases fitting TRBD1. The CDR3 totals 15 residues. CDR1 and CDR2 (germline): GTSNPN, SVGIG (reference sequence). V was clipped by 3 bases and J by 5 bases; unmatched bases: 7. For the CDR3, the DNA is TGTGCCTGGAGGCCGTTCGGGACAGATAATTCACCCCTCCACTTT. The encoded protein is CAWRPFGTDNSPLHF.

The chain employs TRBV2 and TRBJ2-5; D tentatively fits TRBD1 or TRBD2 (6 bases each). Germline V gene data show CDR1 as SNHLY and CDR2 as FYNNEI. The V and J ends lost 7 bases and 1 base respectively, with 10 bases between them. This CDR3 region has 13 residues. The CDR3 nucleotides read TGTGCCAGCAAACAGGGACTCCAAGAGACCCAGTACTTC. It encodes CASKQGLQETQYF. Combining the CDR3 with reference TRBV2 and TRBJ2-5 gives the whole variable domain EPEVTQTPSHQVTQMGQEVILRCVPISNHLYFYWYRQILGQKVEFLVSFYNNEISEKSEIFDDQFSVERPDGSNFTLKIRSTKLEDSAMYFCASKQGLQETQYFGPGTRLLVL.

The chain carries TRBV28 and TRBJ1-4, with 7 nucleotides matching TRBD1. Losses at the gene ends were 4 bases for V and 7 bases for J; bases not matched to a gene: 12. The CDR3 contains 16 residues. Germline-derived CDR1 and CDR2 are MDHEN and SYDVKM. Written as DNA, the CDR3 is TGTGCCAGCAGTTCGCCAGGGGGATCTCAATTTGAAAAACTGTTTTTT. Protein product: CASSSPGGSQFEKLFF.

The chain employs TRBV4-3 and TRBJ2-2; 11 bases align to TRBD2. V lost 0 bases, J lost 3 bases, and 3 bases stayed unmatched. CDR3 size: 17 residues. Germline loops: CDR1 LGHNA, CDR2 YSLEER. The chain's CDR3 is CASSQDIAGGYTGELFF. The CDR3 nucleotides read TGCGCCAGCAGCCAAGATATAGCGGGAGGGTACACCGGGGAGCTGTTTTTT.

This chain links TRBV5-1 with TRBJ2-2, with D possibly matching TRBD2 (5 bases). Trimming took 2 bases from V and 5 from J, leaving 19 bases between them. Per the germline V gene, CDR1 is SGHRS and CDR2 is YFSETQ. This CDR3 has 17 residues. CDR3 loop: CASSFGTGSSGTGELFF. The CDR3 DNA reads as TGCGCCAGCAGCTTTGGTACTGGGTCCTCGGGGACCGGGGAGCTGTTTTTT.

The CDR3 sequence: CASSLAGGLGRGEQFF. CDR3 sequence (DNA): TGTGCCAGTAGCTTAGCGGGAGGGCTCGGACGGGGTGAGCAGTTCTTC. The V gene is TRBV19, the J gene TRBJ2-1; 11 bases are a match to TRBD2. The CDR3 totals 16 residues. V lost 6 bases to trimming and J lost 9 bases; unmatched junction nucleotides: 13. Germline-derived CDR1 and CDR2 are LNHDA and SQIVND (reference sequence).

The CDR3 spells CAINSGGGTDTQYF. The CDR3 nucleotides are TGTGCCATCAATAGCGGGGGGGGCACAGATACGCAGTATTTT. J is TRBJ2-3 and V is TRBV10-3; 11 positions match TRBD2. The CDR3 covers 14 residues. Germline V lookup: CDR1 ENHRY, CDR2 SYGVKD. V lost 7 bases, J lost 1 base, and 1 base stayed unmatched.

The chain couples TRBV9 to TRBJ2-2; D is perhaps TRBD1 (5 bases). This CDR3 contains 16 residues. Trimming removed 0 bases at V and 5 bases at J, with 14 bases between. In germline, CDR1 is SGDLS, CDR2 YYNGEE. The CDR3 region is CASSVGRQKKTGELFF. As DNA, the CDR3 is TGTGCCAGCAGCGTAGGTCGACAGAAAAAGACCGGGGAGCTGTTTTTT.

The chain uses TRBV5-1 and TRBJ1-6; 7 bases are a match to TRBD1. Germline CDR1 is SGHRS and CDR2 is YFSETQ. The CDR3 sequence is 18 residues long. The V and J ends lost 4 bases and 6 bases, in that order; junction bases with no gene match: 16. The CDR3 spells CASSPAGGPGTVNSPLHF. The CDR3 DNA reads as TGCGCCAGCAGCCCCGCGGGGGGCCCCGGGACAGTTAATTCACCCCTCCACTTT.

The table lists this clone with a few counts. The chain links TRBV30 to TRBJ1-1, with 9 bases that match TRBD1. The V gene's germline CDR1 is GTSNPN and CDR2 SVGIG (reference sequence). The CDR3 is made up of 12 amino acids. Unmatched junction bases numbered 6, after V lost 8 bases and J lost 5 bases. The CDR3 nucleotides are TGTGCCCTCCGGACAGGGGATACTGAAGCTTTCTTT. Protein: CALRTGDTEAFF.

A remark on this clone: This sample also contains other DNA sequences that code for the same CDR3. The V gene is TRBV5-4, the J gene TRBJ2-5, with D unresolved. CDR1 and CDR2 (germline): SGHNT, YYREEE (reference sequence). V lost 0 bases, J lost 2 bases, and 8 bases lay in between. CDR3 length equals 14 residues. CDR3 DNA sequence: TGTGCCAGCAGCTTGGGGTCAGTTCAAGAGACCCAGTACTTC. Translation gives CASSLGSVQETQYF.

The chain has TRBV19 and TRBJ1-5, with D unclear. V lost 9 bases and J lost 0, with 15 bases in between. This CDR3 has 15 amino acids. Germline values: CDR1 LNHDA, CDR2 SQIVND (reference sequence). The CDR3 nucleotides read TGTGCCAGCATTGGAGCCCCTTATAGCAATCAGCCCCAGCATTTT. Translating it yields CASIGAPYSNQPQHF.

The gene calls are TRBV5-1 and TRBJ2-7; D is undetermined. The germline gives CDR1 SGHRS, CDR2 YFSETQ. The CDR3 has 14 residues. V lost 0 bases and J lost 5, with 12 bases in between. In DNA, the CDR3 is TGCGCCAGCAGCTTGGGGCAGGAATTCCACGAGCAGTACTTC. Amino acids: CASSLGQEFHEQYF.

This chain joins TRBV6-5 and TRBJ2-6; TRBD1 matches at 8 bases. Germline V gene data show CDR1 as MNHEY and CDR2 as SVGAGI. This CDR3 spans 15 amino acids. V lost 6 bases to trimming and J lost 2 bases; unmatched junction nucleotides: 3. This CDR3 reads CASRHRGTGANVLTF. The CDR3 DNA is TGTGCCAGCAGGCACAGGGGGACTGGGGCCAACGTCCTGACTTTC.

The J gene is TRBJ2-5, the V gene TRBV29-1; 8 nucleotides line up with TRBD1. V shed 4 bases, J shed 11 bases, and the junction held 12 bases outside the gene matches. CDR3 length: 13 residues. The germline V gene has CDR1 SQVTM and CDR2 ANQGSEA. CDR3 in amino acids: CSVGTGTLREQYF. The CDR3 nucleotides read TGCAGCGTTGGGACAGGGACCCTTCGGGAGCAGTACTTC.